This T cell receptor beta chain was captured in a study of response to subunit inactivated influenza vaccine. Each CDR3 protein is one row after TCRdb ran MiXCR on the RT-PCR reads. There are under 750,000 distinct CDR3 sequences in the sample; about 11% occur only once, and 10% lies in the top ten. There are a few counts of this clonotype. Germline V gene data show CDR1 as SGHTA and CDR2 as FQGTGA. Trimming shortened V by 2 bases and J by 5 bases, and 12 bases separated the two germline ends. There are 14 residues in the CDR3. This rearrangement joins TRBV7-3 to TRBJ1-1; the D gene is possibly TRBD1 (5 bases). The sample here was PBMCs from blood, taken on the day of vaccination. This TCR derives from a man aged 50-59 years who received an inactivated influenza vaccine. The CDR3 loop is CASSLLGQGTEAFF. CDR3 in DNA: TGTGCCAGCAGCTTATTAGGGCAGGGAACTGAAGCTTTCTTT.